This is a list of T cell receptor beta chains from one sample in a study of Ad26.COV2.S vaccination and SARS-CoV-2 variants. Sequencing was performed with immunoSEQ multiplex PCR; in TCRdb, only in-frame clones are kept and a portion is missing. This sample has fewer than 500,000 clones, with about 91% found just once. The sequences come from peripheral blood, collected in a trial of Ad26.COV2.S vaccine versus placebo. These receptors originate from a person aged 18-65 years who received the Ad26.COV2.S COVID-19 vaccine or a placebo. CDR3s include the opening cysteine and the closing phenylalanine or tryptophan. A D gene is named only where the DNA matches it firmly. Some rows mark clone size as missing; the rest say once, few, many or name a class of expanded clone.

CDR3 length: 15; J gene: TRBJ2-3; clone size: -; V gene: TRBV5-1; D gene: TRBD1; CDR3 protein: CASSAGQGRTDTQYF; CDR3 DNA: TGCGCCAGCAGCGCGGGACAGGGGAGGACAGATACGCAGTATTTT
CDR3 length: 17; J gene: TRBJ2-1; clone size: -; V gene: TRBV27; D gene: TRBD1; CDR3 protein: CASTLSYEGAAYNEQFF; CDR3 DNA: TGTGCCAGCACCCTCTCATACGAGGGGGCAGCCTACAATGAGCAGTTCTTC
CDR3 length: 16; J gene: TRBJ2-7; clone size: -; V gene: TRBV28; D gene: -; CDR3 protein: CASSSNLDLEPYEQYF; CDR3 DNA: TGTGCCAGCAGTTCCAACCTGGACCTCGAACCCTACGAGCAGTACTTC
CDR3 length: 18; J gene: TRBJ2-3; clone size: once; V gene: TRBV5-4; D gene: TRBD2; CDR3 protein: CASSSKTLADTSTDTQYF; CDR3 DNA: TGTGCCAGCAGCTCGAAGACACTAGCGGACACTAGCACAGATACGCAGTATTTT
CDR3 length: 16; J gene: TRBJ1-3; clone size: -; V gene: TRBV4-3; D gene: -; CDR3 protein: CASSQGGVISGNTIYF; CDR3 DNA: TGCGCCAGCAGCCAAGGGGGAGTCATCTCTGGAAACACCATATATTTT
CDR3 length: 12; J gene: TRBJ2-7; clone size: -; V gene: TRBV12-3/TRBV12-4; D gene: -; CDR3 protein: CASSWGIYEQYF; CDR3 DNA: TGTGCCAGCAGTTGGGGGATATACGAGCAGTACTTC
CDR3 length: 14; J gene: TRBJ2-3; clone size: -; V gene: TRBV3-1/TRBV3-2; D gene: -; CDR3 protein: CASSQELAGDTQYF; CDR3 DNA: TGTGCCAGCAGCCAAGAACTAGCAGGAGATACGCAGTATTTT
CDR3 length: 15; J gene: TRBJ2-5; clone size: -; V gene: TRBV28; D gene: -; CDR3 protein: CASSARGLYQETQYF; CDR3 DNA: TGTGCCAGCAGCGCCCGGGGACTCTACCAAGAGACCCAGTACTTC
CDR3 length: 13; J gene: TRBJ2-3; clone size: -; V gene: TRBV5-1; D gene: -; CDR3 protein: CATSALDTDTQYF; CDR3 DNA: TGCGCCACTTCAGCTTTGGACACAGATACGCAGTATTTT
CDR3 length: 16; J gene: TRBJ2-2; clone size: -; V gene: TRBV4-3; D gene: -; CDR3 protein: CASSQGAGLNTGELFF; CDR3 DNA: TGCGCCAGCAGCCAAGGGGCAGGATTGAACACCGGGGAGCTGTTTTTT
CDR3 length: 12; J gene: TRBJ1-2; clone size: -; V gene: TRBV2; D gene: -; CDR3 protein: CASRRGGYGYTF; CDR3 DNA: TGTGCCAGCAGGAGGGGTGGCTATGGCTACACCTTC
CDR3 length: 18; J gene: TRBJ2-5; clone size: -; V gene: TRBV19; D gene: -; CDR3 protein: CASSIKLRGMFLWETQYF; CDR3 DNA: TGTGCCAGTAGTATCAAGTTAAGGGGTATGTTTTTATGGGAGACCCAGTACTTC
CDR3 length: 11; J gene: TRBJ2-1; clone size: few; V gene: TRBV9; D gene: -; CDR3 protein: CASSVEGEQFF; CDR3 DNA: TGTGCCAGCAGCGTAGAAGGTGAGCAGTTCTTC
CDR3 length: 14; J gene: TRBJ1-1; clone size: -; V gene: TRBV2; D gene: -; CDR3 protein: CASSESPDHTEAFF; CDR3 DNA: TGTGCCAGCAGTGAATCCCCGGACCACACTGAAGCTTTCTTT
CDR3 length: 12; J gene: TRBJ2-1; clone size: -; V gene: TRBV5-6; D gene: -; CDR3 protein: CASSLYREKQFF; CDR3 DNA: TGTGCCAGCAGCTTGTATCGGGAGAAGCAGTTCTTC
CDR3 length: 16; J gene: TRBJ2-5; clone size: -; V gene: TRBV5-8; D gene: -; CDR3 protein: CASSLSLRHLEETQYF; CDR3 DNA: TGTGCCAGCAGCTTGTCTTTAAGGCACCTTGAAGAGACCCAGTACTTC
CDR3 length: 15; J gene: TRBJ1-5; clone size: -; V gene: TRBV4-1; D gene: -; CDR3 protein: CASSQGQVKAQPQHF; CDR3 DNA: TGCGCCAGCAGCCAAGGACAGGTAAAGGCCCAGCCCCAGCATTTT
CDR3 length: 15; J gene: TRBJ2-5; clone size: once; V gene: TRBV6-6; D gene: TRBD2; CDR3 protein: CASSYSIRGGETQYF; CDR3 DNA: TGTGCCAGCAGTTACTCGATTCGGGGAGGGGAGACCCAGTACTTC
CDR3 length: 13; J gene: TRBJ1-5; clone size: -; V gene: TRBV2; D gene: -; CDR3 protein: CASESVGNQPQHF; CDR3 DNA: TGTGCCAGCGAATCGGTTGGCAATCAGCCCCAGCATTTT
CDR3 length: 16; J gene: TRBJ1-5; clone size: -; V gene: TRBV5-1; D gene: TRBD1; CDR3 protein: CASSPQGAQGDQPQHF; CDR3 DNA: TGCGCCAGCAGCCCACAGGGGGCGCAGGGGGATCAGCCCCAGCATTTT
CDR3 length: 15; J gene: TRBJ2-5; clone size: once; V gene: TRBV3-1/TRBV3-2; D gene: TRBD2; CDR3 protein: CASNSGTSGEETQYF; CDR3 DNA: TGTGCCAGCAACTCCGGGACTAGCGGGGAAGAGACCCAGTACTTC
CDR3 length: 15; J gene: TRBJ1-1; clone size: -; V gene: TRBV9; D gene: -; CDR3 protein: CASSVPPTMGTEAFF; CDR3 DNA: TGTGCCAGCAGCGTTCCTCCCACAATGGGCACTGAAGCTTTCTTT
CDR3 length: 13; J gene: TRBJ1-5; clone size: -; V gene: TRBV30; D gene: -; CDR3 protein: CAWISTGHQPQHF; CDR3 DNA: TGTGCCTGGATATCAACAGGTCATCAGCCCCAGCATTTT
CDR3 length: 14; J gene: TRBJ1-2; clone size: once; V gene: TRBV28; D gene: TRBD1; CDR3 protein: CATETGGAFYGYTF; CDR3 DNA: TGTGCCACCGAAACAGGGGGCGCTTTCTATGGCTACACCTTC
CDR3 length: 19; J gene: TRBJ1-5; clone size: -; V gene: TRBV4-1; D gene: TRBD1; CDR3 protein: CASSQEAAGTGGSNQPQHF; CDR3 DNA: TGCGCCAGCAGCCAAGAAGCGGCCGGGACAGGGGGTAGCAATCAGCCCCAGCATTTT
CDR3 length: 16; J gene: TRBJ2-1; clone size: -; V gene: TRBV5-1; D gene: -; CDR3 protein: CASSLERGGSYNEQFF; CDR3 DNA: TGCGCCAGCAGCTTGGAGCGTGGGGGCTCCTACAATGAGCAGTTCTTC
CDR3 length: 13; J gene: TRBJ1-2; clone size: once; V gene: TRBV7-8; D gene: -; CDR3 protein: CASSLGPNYGYTF; CDR3 DNA: TGTGCCAGCAGCTTAGGTCCCAACTATGGCTACACCTTC
CDR3 length: 13; J gene: TRBJ2-7; clone size: few; V gene: TRBV18; D gene: -; CDR3 protein: CASSPGLVNEQYF; CDR3 DNA: TGTGCCAGCTCACCTGGACTGGTCAACGAGCAGTACTTC
CDR3 length: 18; J gene: TRBJ1-5; clone size: -; V gene: TRBV3-1/TRBV3-2; D gene: -; CDR3 protein: CASSQGGLGGAGNQPQHF; CDR3 DNA: TGTGCCAGCAGCCAAGGGGGTCTGGGGGGCGCCGGCAATCAGCCCCAGCATTTT
CDR3 length: 11; J gene: TRBJ2-5; clone size: -; V gene: TRBV10-2; D gene: TRBD2; CDR3 protein: CASGELAGEYF; CDR3 DNA: TGCGCCAGCGGAGAACTAGCGGGGGAATACTTC
CDR3 length: 17; J gene: TRBJ2-3; clone size: -; V gene: TRBV11-3; D gene: -; CDR3 protein: CASSCGRRELSTDTQYF; CDR3 DNA: TGTGCCAGCAGCTGTGGGCGGAGGGAACTTAGCACAGATACGCAGTATTTT
CDR3 length: 13; J gene: TRBJ2-1; clone size: once; V gene: TRBV10-3; D gene: TRBD2; CDR3 protein: CAISEREGLGQFF; CDR3 DNA: TGTGCCATCAGCGAGCGGGAGGGCCTCGGGCAGTTCTTC
CDR3 length: 14; J gene: TRBJ1-2; clone size: -; V gene: TRBV5-4; D gene: -; CDR3 protein: CASSGRWGSYGYTF; CDR3 DNA: TGTGCCAGCAGCGGTCGATGGGGGAGCTATGGCTACACCTTC